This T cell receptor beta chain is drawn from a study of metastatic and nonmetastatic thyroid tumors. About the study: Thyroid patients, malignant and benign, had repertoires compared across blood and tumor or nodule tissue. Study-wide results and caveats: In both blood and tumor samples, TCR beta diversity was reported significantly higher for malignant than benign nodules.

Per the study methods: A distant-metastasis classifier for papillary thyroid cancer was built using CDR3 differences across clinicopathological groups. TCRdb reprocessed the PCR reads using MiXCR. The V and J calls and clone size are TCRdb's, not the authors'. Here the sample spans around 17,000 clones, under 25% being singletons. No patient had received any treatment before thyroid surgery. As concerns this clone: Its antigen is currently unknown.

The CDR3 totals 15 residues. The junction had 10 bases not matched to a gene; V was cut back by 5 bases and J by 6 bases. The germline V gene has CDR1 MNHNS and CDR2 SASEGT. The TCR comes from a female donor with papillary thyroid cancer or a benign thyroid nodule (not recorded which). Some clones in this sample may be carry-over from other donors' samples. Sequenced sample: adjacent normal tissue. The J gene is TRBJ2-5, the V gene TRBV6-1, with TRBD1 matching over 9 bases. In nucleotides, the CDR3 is TGTGCCAGCAGTACAACAGGGGGCAATTGGCAGACCCAGTACTTC. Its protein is CASSTTGGNWQTQYF.